The T cell receptor beta chain under discussion was sequenced for a study of shared clonotypes between healthy human individuals. Study background: CD8 memory received one plate per donor, CD8 naive two, CD4 memory three and CD4 naive three.

TCRdb's table, derived via immunoSEQ multiplex PCR, lists solely in-frame clones and lacks some. The sample yields approximately 640,000 clones, 60% to 80% seen once. Only Caucasian adults living in Nashville, Tennessee served as donors. Division of CD4+ cells produced a CD45RA+ naive subset and a CD45RA-negative memory subset. This clone appeared once. Sequencing was carried out using memory CD4+ T cells sorted from blood. Described subset: CD45RA-negative fraction. The receptor's source is a woman aged 25 to 39 in good health.

As DNA, the CDR3 is TGCGCCAGCAGCTTTGACAGGGAAGATGGCTACACCTTC. It yields the protein CASSFDREDGYTF. The rearrangement uses TRBV5-1 and TRBJ1-2; 7 positions agree with TRBD1. The germline gives CDR1 SGHRS, CDR2 YFSETQ. The trim removed 2 bases at V and 6 bases at J, leaving 4 bases unmatched. This CDR3 region has 13 residues. Supplemented by reference TRBV5-1 and TRBJ1-2, the full variable domain reads KAGVTQTPRYLIKTRGQQVTLSCSPISGHRSVSWYQQTPGQGLQFLFEYFSETQRNKGNFPGRFSGRQFSNSRSEMNVSTLELGDSALYLCASSFDREDGYTFGSGTRLTVV.